These 15 T cell receptor beta chains share one sample of origin, sequenced in a study of control samples from healthy donors and cancer patients. TCRdb's table, derived via immunoSEQ multiplex PCR, lists solely in-frame clones and lacks some. The data hold about 70,000 clones, with approximately 80% observed a single time. Sequenced sample: blood. The receptor source for this set is a man aged 45-65 years in good health.

The chain links TRBV5-1 to TRBJ2-1, with D perhaps matching TRBD1 (5 bases). This CDR3 comprises 12 residues. Germline V CDR1 and CDR2: SGHRS, YFSETQ. The V and J ends lost 0 bases and 9 bases respectively, with 7 bases between them. CDR3 DNA: TGCGCCAGCAGCTTGGCAGGGCCTGAGCAGTTCTTC. It encodes CASSLAGPEQFF.

This chain joins TRBV29-1 and TRBJ2-5; possibly TRBD1 for D (6 bases). The CDR3 totals 11 residues. Trimming pared 8 bases from V and 2 bases from J, leaving 9 bases between. From germline, CDR1 is SQVTM and CDR2 ANQGSEA. The DNA of the CDR3 is TGCAGCAAGGGGGTTCAAGAGACCCAGTACTTC. This gives the protein CSKGVQETQYF.

This clone was seen a handful of times. The rearrangement uses TRBV14 and TRBJ2-2; TRBD1 is a possible D gene (6 bases). The CDR3 covers 16 residues. The germline gives CDR1 SGHDN, CDR2 FVKESK. V was trimmed by 1 base and J by 4 bases, leaving 13 bases between them. The CDR3 nucleotides read TGTGCCAGCAGCCAAGTGCCAGGGGTCTCCACCGGGGAGCTGTTTTTT. Encoded protein: CASSQVPGVSTGELFF.

This clone appeared once. The chain recombines TRBV5-1 with TRBJ1-4; a weak D match, TRBD1 (5 bases). Germline loops: CDR1 SGHRS, CDR2 YFSETQ. The CDR3 is 14 residues long. V was clipped by 4 bases and J by 5 bases, with 12 bases between them. CDR3 region: CASSLDRSNEKLFF. The DNA for the CDR3 is TGCGCCAGCAGCCTAGACAGATCCAATGAAAAACTGTTTTTT.

The chain uses TRBV19 and TRBJ1-5, with D perhaps matching TRBD1 (5 bases). Germline values: CDR1 LNHDA, CDR2 SQIVND (reference sequence). The CDR3 runs to 16 residues. Trimming stripped 7 bases from V and 0 bases from J, with 16 bases between. The DNA of the CDR3 is TGTGCCAGTACCGGGACGGAACTCTATAGCAATCAGCCCCAGCATTTT. Translated: CASTGTELYSNQPQHF.

Worth noting for this clone: Other DNA variants within this sample encode the same CDR3. The rearrangement uses TRBV4-3 and TRBJ2-7; 9 bases are a match to TRBD1. J gave up 1 base and V 4 bases, and 2 bases lay outside the gene matches. Germline values: CDR1 LGHNA, CDR2 YSLEER. The CDR3 contains 14 residues. CDR3 DNA: TGCGCCAGCAGCCCGGGGACAGGGTCCTACGAGCAGTACTTC. Translation: CASSPGTGSYEQYF.

The chain carries TRBV7-9 and TRBJ2-1; D is possibly TRBD2 (5 bases). V lost 3 bases to trimming and J lost 0 bases, with 9 bases between them. CDR1 and CDR2 (germline): SEHNR, FQNEAQ (reference sequence). This CDR3 has 15 residues. The CDR3 DNA reads TGTGCCAGCAGCTTGTCCGGAGGCTCCTACAATGAGCAGTTCTTC. As protein: CASSLSGGSYNEQFF.

This clone was seen once. The V and J genes are TRBV5-4 and TRBJ2-1, with 9 positions matching TRBD2. Unmatched junction bases numbered 9, after V lost 4 bases and J lost 7 bases. Germline loops: CDR1 SGHNT, CDR2 YYREEE (reference sequence). There are 15 residues in the CDR3. The CDR3 bases are TGTGCCAGCAGCCTAGGCAGCGGGAGGCGGAATGAGCAGTTCTTC. Protein: CASSLGSGRRNEQFF.

The chain carries TRBV4-1 and TRBJ1-5; 10 positions match TRBD1. V dropped 1 base and J dropped 0; count of bases not matched to a gene: 3. This CDR3 spans 17 amino acids. Per the germline V gene, CDR1 is MGHRA and CDR2 is YSYEKL. DNA of the CDR3: TGCGCCAGCAGCCAAGGGGGACAGGGGTATAGCAATCAGCCCCAGCATTTT. Its protein product is CASSQGGQGYSNQPQHF.

This rearrangement joins TRBV19 to TRBJ2-3; D is perhaps TRBD2 (6 bases). The V gene's germline CDR1 is LNHDA and CDR2 SQIVND (reference sequence). Trimming stripped 2 bases from V and 4 bases from J, with 13 bases between. The CDR3 totals 15 residues. CDR3 residues: CASSIHEGGADTQYF. CDR3 DNA: TGTGCCAGTAGTATACATGAGGGAGGTGCAGATACGCAGTATTTT.

V usage is TRBV19 and J usage is TRBJ1-5; no definite D call. The CDR3 sequence is 14 residues long. Trimming shortened V by 6 bases and J by 4 bases, and 13 bases separated the two germline ends. CDR1 and CDR2 from the germline V gene are LNHDA and SQIVND (reference sequence). The CDR3 region is CASRAKMGNQPQHF. In DNA form, the CDR3 reads TGTGCCAGTAGAGCAAAGATGGGAAATCAGCCCCAGCATTTT.

This chain uses TRBV10-3 with TRBJ2-2, with TRBD1 as a possible D gene (6 bases). The CDR3 length is 13 residues. CDR1 and CDR2 from the germline V gene are ENHRY and SYGVKD. The V end was cut by 6 bases, the J end by 6 bases, with 11 bases between. The CDR3 sequence: CAISAGESGELFF. The CDR3 bases are TGTGCCATCAGCGCAGGGGAATCCGGGGAGCTGTTTTTT.

V is TRBV4-3 and J is TRBJ2-1; 8 bases agree with TRBD1. This CDR3 has 15 amino acids. Germline values: CDR1 LGHNA, CDR2 YSLEER. V shed 4 bases and J 5 bases; nucleotides not matched to a gene: 7. The CDR3: CASSRLGQGHNEQFF. The CDR3 region has the DNA TGCGCCAGCAGCCGCCTAGGACAGGGTCACAATGAGCAGTTCTTC.

The rearrangement links TRBV6-2 or TRBV6-3 to TRBJ2-1, with TRBD1 matching 9 bases. With V trimmed by 6 bases and J by 2 bases, 14 bases remained unmatched. The germline CDR1 and CDR2 sequences are MNHEY and SVGEGT. The CDR3 is made up of 18 amino acids. This CDR3 reads CASSPTGGFRTPYNEQFF. The CDR3 nucleotides read TGTGCCAGCAGCCCTACAGGGGGCTTCAGGACGCCCTACAATGAGCAGTTCTTC.

V and J are TRBV5-6 and TRBJ2-3; the match to TRBD2 covers 13 bases. The germline gives CDR1 SGHDT, CDR2 YYEEEE. V was pared by 3 bases and J by 5 bases, with 6 bases of the junction left unmatched. The CDR3 runs 16 residues. As DNA, the CDR3 is TGTGCCAGCAGCTCGCGACTAGCGGGGGGACGAGATACGCAGTATTTT. It translates to CASSSRLAGGRDTQYF.